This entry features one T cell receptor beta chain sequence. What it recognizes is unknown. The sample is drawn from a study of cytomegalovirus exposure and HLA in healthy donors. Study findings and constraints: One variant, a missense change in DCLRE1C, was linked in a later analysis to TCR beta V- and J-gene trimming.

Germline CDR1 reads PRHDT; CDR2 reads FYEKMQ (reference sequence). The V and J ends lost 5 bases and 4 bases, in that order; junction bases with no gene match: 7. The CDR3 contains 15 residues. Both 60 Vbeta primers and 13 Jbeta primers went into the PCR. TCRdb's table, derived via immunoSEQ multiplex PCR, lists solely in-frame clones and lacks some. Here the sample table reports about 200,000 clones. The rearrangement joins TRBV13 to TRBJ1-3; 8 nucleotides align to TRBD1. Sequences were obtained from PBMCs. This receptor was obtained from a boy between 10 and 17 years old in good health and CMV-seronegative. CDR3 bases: TGTGCCAGCAGCGCCCGGACAGGGTACGGAAACACCATATATTTT. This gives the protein CASSARTGYGNTIYF.